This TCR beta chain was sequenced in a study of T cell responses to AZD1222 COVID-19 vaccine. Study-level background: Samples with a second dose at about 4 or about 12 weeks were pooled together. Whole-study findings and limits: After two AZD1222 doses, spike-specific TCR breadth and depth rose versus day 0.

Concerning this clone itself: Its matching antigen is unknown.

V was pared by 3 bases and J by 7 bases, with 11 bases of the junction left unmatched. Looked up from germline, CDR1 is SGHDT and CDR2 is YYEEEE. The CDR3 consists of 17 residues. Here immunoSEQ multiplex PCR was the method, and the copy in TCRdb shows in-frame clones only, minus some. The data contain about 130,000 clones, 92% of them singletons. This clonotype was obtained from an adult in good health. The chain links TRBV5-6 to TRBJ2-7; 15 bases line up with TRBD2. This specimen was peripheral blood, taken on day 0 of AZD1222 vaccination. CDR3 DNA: TGTGCCAGCAGCTGGACTAGCGGGGGGGCTAAGGCGCGGGAGCAGTACTTC. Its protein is CASSWTSGGAKAREQYF.